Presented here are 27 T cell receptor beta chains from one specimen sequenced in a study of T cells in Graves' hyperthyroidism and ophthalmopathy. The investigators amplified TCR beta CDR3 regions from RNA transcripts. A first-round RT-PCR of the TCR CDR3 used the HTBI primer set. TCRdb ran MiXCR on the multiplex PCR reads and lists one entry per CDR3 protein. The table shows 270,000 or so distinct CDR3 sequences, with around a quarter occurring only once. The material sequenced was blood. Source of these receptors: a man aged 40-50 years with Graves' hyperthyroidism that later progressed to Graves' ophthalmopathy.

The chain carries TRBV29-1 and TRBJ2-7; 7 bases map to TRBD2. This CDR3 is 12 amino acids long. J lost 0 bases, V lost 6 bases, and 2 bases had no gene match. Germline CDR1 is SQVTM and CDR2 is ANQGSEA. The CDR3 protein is CSVGDYSYEQYF. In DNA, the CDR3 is TGCAGCGTGGGGGACTACTCCTACGAGCAGTACTTC.

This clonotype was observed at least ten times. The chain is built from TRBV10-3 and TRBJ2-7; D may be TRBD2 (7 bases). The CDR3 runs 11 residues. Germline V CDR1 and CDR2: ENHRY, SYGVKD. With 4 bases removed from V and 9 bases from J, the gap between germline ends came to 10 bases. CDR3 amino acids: CAISGGGAQYF. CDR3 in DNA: TGTGCCATCAGTGGTGGGGGGGCGCAGTACTTC.

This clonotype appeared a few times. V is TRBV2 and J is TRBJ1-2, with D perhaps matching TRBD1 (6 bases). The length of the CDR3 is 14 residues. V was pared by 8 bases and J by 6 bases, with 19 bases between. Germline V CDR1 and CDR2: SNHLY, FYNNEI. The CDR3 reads CASGEGVFRDGYTF. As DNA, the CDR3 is TGTGCCAGCGGCGAGGGGGTGTTTCGTGATGGCTACACCTTC.

CDR3 residues: CASSEAPIREEAFF. CDR3 nucleotides: TGTGCCAGCAGTGAAGCGCCGATCAGGGAGGAAGCTTTCTTT. The rearrangement links TRBV2 to TRBJ1-1; tentatively, D is TRBD1 (5 bases). The CDR3 runs 14 residues. The V end lost 0 bases, the J end lost 8 bases, and 13 bases lay between the germline ends. Germline assignment: CDR1 SNHLY and CDR2 FYNNEI.

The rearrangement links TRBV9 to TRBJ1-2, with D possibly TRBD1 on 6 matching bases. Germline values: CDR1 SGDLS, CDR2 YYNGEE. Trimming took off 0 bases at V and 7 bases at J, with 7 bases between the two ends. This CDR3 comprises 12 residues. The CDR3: CASSVADSGYTF. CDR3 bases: TGTGCCAGCAGCGTAGCGGACAGTGGCTACACCTTC. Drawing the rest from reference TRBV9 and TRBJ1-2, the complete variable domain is DSGVTQTPKHLITATGQRVTLRCSPRSGDLSVYWYQQSLDQGLQFLIQYYNGEERAKGNILERFSAQQFPDLHSELNLSSLELGDSALYFCASSVADSGYTFGSGTRLTVV.

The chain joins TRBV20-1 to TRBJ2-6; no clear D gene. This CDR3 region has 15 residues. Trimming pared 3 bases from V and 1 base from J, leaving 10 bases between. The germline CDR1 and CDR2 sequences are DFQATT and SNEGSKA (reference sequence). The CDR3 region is CSASASRSGANVLTF. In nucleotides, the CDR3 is TGCAGTGCTAGCGCGTCGCGGTCTGGGGCCAACGTCCTGACTTTC.

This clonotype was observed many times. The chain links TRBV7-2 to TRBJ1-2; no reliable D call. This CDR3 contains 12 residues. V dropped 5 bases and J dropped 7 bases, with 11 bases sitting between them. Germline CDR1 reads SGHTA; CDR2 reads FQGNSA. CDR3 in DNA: TGTGCCAGCAGCCGCTTTTCGGCTGGCTACACCTTC. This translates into CASSRFSAGYTF.

The DNA of the CDR3 is TGTGCCAGCAGTGTGGGACAGGCGACCTCTGGAAACACCATATATTTT. Protein: CASSVGQATSGNTIYF. The chain employs TRBV6-1 and TRBJ1-3; 8 bases align to TRBD1. CDR1 and CDR2 from the germline V gene are MNHNS and SASEGT. The CDR3 spans 16 residues. The junction had 5 bases not matched to a gene; V was cut back by 4 bases and J by 0 bases.

CDR3 in amino acids: CASRGGAGQRDTGELFF. In DNA form, the CDR3 reads TGTGCCAGCAGGGGGGGAGCGGGACAAAGGGACACCGGGGAGCTGTTTTTT. The V and J genes are TRBV28 and TRBJ2-2; D is possibly TRBD2 (7 bases). Trimming took 6 bases from V and 3 from J, leaving 20 bases between them. CDR1 and CDR2 from the germline V gene are MDHEN and SYDVKM. The length of the CDR3 is 17 residues.

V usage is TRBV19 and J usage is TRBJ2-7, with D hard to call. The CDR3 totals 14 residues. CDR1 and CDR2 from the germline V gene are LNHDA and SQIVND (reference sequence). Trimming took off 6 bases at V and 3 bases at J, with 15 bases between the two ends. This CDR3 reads CASSRTGSYYEQYF. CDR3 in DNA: TGTGCCAGTAGCCGGACCGGGTCATACTACGAGCAGTACTTC.

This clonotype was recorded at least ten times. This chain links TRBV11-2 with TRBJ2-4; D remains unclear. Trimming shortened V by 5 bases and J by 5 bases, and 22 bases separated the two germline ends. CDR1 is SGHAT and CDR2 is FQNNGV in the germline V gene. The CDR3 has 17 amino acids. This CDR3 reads CASSPIYPLGRENIQYF. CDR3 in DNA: TGTGCCAGCAGCCCAATATATCCCTTGGGCAGAGAAAACATTCAGTACTTC.

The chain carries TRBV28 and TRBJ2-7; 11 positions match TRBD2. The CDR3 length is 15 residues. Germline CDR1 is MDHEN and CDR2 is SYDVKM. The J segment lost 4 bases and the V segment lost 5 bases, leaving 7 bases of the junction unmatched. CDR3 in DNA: TGTGCCAGCAGTGCCCCTAGCGGGAGGTCGTACGAGCAGTACTTC. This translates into CASSAPSGRSYEQYF.

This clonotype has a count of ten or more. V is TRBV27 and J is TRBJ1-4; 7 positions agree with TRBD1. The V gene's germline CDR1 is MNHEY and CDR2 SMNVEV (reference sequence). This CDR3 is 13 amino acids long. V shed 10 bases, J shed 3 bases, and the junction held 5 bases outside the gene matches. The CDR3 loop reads CATRTGANEKLFF. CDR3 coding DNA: TGTGCCACCAGGACAGGTGCTAATGAAAAACTGTTTTTT.

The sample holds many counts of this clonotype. CDR3: CASSYLDASSYEQYF. CDR3 bases: TGTGCCAGCAGTTACTTGGACGCTAGCTCCTACGAGCAGTACTTC. This chain joins TRBV6-2 or TRBV6-3 and TRBJ2-7, with no clear D. CDR3 size: 15 residues. The germline gives CDR1 MNHEY, CDR2 SVGEGT. Trimming took off 1 base at V and 0 bases at J, with 10 bases between the two ends.

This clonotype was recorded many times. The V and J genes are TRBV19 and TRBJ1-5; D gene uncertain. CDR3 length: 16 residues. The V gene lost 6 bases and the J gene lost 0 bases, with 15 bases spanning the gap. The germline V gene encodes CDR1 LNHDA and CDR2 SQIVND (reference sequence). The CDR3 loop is CASRKPGSPSNQPQHF. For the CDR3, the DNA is TGTGCCAGTAGGAAGCCCGGGAGTCCTAGCAATCAGCCCCAGCATTTT.

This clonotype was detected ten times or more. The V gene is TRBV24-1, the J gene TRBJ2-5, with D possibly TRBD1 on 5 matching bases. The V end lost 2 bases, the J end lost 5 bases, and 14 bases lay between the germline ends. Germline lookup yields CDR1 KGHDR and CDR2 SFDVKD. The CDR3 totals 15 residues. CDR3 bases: TGTGCCACCAGTGATTCTAGAAGGGGTATCGAGACCCAGTACTTC. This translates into CATSDSRRGIETQYF.

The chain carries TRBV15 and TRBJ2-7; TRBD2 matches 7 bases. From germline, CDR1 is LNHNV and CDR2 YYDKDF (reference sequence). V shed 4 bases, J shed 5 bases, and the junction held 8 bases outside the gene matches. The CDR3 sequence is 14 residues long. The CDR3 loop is CATSIGLDRDEQYF. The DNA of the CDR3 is TGTGCCACCAGCATAGGACTAGACCGAGACGAGCAGTACTTC.

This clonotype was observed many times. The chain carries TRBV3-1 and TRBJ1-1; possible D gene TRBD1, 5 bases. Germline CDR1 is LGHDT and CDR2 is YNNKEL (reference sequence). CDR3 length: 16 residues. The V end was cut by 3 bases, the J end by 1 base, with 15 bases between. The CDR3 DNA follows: TGTGCCAGCAGCCAGATGGGCCGGGGGGGGAACACTGAAGCTTTCTTT. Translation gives CASSQMGRGGNTEAFF.

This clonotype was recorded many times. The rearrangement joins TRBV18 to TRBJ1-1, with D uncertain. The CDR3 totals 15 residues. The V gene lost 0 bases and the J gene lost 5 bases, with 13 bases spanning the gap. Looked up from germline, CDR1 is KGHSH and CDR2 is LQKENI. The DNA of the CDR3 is TGTGCCAGCTCACCACCGAACCCTACTGGGACTGAAGCTTTCTTT. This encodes CASSPPNPTGTEAFF.

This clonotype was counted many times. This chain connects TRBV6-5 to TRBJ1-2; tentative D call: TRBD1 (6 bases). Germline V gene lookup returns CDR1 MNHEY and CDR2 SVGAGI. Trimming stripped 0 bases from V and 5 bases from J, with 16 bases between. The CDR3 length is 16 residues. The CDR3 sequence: CASSYSRQAPHYGYTF. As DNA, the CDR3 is TGTGCCAGCAGTTACTCGAGACAGGCTCCACATTATGGCTACACCTTC.

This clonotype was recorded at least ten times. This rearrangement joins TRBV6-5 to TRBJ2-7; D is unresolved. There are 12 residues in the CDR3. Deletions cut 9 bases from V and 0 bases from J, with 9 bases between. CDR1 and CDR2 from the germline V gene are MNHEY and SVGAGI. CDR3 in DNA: TGTGCCAGTTTATCCGGCTCCTACGAGCAGTACTTC. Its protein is CASLSGSYEQYF.

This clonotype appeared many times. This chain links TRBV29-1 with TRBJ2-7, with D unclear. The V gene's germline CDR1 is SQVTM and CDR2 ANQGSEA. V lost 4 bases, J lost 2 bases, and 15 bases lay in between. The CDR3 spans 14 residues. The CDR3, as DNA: TGCAGCGTTGTAGCTCGTGAAGGGACCTACGAGCAGTACTTC. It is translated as CSVVAREGTYEQYF.

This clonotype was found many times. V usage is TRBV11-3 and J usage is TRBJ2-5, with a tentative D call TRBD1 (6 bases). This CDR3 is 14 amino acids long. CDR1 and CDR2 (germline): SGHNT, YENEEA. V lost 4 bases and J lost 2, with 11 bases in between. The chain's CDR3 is CASSYNRDQETQYF. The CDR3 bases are TGTGCCAGCAGCTACAACAGGGATCAAGAGACCCAGTACTTC.

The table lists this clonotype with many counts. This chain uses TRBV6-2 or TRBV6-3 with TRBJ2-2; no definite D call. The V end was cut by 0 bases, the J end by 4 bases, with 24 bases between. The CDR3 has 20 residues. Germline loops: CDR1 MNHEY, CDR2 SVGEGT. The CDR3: CASSYSRFYRAKNPTGELFF. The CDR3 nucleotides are TGTGCCAGCAGTTACTCGAGGTTTTACCGCGCAAAGAACCCCACCGGGGAGCTGTTTTTT.

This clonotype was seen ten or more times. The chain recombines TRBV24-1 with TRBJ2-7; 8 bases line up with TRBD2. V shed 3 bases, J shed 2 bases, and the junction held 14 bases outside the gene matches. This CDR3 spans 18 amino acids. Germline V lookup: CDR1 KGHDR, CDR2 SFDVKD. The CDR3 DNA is TGTGCCACCAGTGATCCCCACACGTGGGAAGCGGGAGCCTACGAGCAGTACTTC. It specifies CATSDPHTWEAGAYEQYF.

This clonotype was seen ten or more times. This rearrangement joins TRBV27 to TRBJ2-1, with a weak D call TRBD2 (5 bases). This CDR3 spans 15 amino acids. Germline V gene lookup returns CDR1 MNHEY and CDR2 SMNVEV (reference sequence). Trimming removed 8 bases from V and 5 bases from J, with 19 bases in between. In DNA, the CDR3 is TGTGCCAGCGGAGGAGGAAGGTCGTGGGACAATGAGCAGTTCTTC. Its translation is CASGGGRSWDNEQFF.

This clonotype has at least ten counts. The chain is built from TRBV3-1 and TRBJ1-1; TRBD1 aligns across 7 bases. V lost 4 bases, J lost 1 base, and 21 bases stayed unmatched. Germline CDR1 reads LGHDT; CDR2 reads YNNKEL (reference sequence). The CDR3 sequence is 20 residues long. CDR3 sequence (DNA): TGTGCCAGCAGCCCTGAACATGGGAGACAGGGAAGGAGGTGGAACACTGAAGCTTTCTTT. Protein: CASSPEHGRQGRRWNTEAFF. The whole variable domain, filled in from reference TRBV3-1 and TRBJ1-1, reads DTAVSQTPKYLVTQMGNDKSIKCEQNLGHDTMYWYKQDSKKFLKIMFSYNNKELIINETVPNRFSPKSPDKAHLNLHINSLELGDSAVYFCASSPEHGRQGRRWNTEAFFGQGTRLTVV.